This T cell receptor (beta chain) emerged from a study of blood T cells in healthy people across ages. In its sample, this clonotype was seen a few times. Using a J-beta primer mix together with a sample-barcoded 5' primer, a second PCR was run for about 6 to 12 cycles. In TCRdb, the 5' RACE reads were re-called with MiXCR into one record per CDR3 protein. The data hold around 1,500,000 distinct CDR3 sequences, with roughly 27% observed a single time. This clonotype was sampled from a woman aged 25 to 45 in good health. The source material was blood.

For the CDR3, the DNA is TGCAGTGCGCCCGGGACTAGCGGGGATGAGCAGTTCTTC. It specifies CSAPGTSGDEQFF. The chain combines TRBV20-1 with TRBJ2-1; 13 bases line up with TRBD2. Germline CDR1 DFQATT, CDR2 SNEGSKA (reference sequence). V was clipped by 6 bases and J by 8 bases; unmatched bases: 4. This CDR3 has 13 residues.